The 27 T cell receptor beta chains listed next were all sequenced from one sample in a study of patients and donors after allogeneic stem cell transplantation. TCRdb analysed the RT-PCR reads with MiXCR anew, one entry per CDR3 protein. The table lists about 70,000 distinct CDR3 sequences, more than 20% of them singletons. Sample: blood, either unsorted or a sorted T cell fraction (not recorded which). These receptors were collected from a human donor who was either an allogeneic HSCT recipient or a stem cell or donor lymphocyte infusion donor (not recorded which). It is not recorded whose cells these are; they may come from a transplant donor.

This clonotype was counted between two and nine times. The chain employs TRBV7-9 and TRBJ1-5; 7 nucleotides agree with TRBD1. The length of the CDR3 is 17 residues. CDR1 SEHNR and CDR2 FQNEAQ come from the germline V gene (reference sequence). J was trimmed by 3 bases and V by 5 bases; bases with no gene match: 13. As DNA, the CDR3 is TGTGCCAGCAGCCCCGGCCCACGGACAGGAGTCAATCAGCCCCAGCATTTT. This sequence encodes CASSPGPRTGVNQPQHF.

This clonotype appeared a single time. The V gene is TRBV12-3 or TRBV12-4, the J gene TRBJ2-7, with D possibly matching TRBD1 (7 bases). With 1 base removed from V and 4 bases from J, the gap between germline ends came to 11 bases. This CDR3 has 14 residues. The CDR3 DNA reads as TGTGCCAGCAGTTTAGTGTCAGGGGGGTACGAGCAGTACTTC. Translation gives CASSLVSGGYEQYF.

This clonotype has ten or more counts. In DNA, the CDR3 is TGTGCCAGCAGTCGACAGGGCAGGATTGAAGCTTTCTTT. Protein product: CASSRQGRIEAFF. This chain connects TRBV27 to TRBJ1-1; 7 bases agree with TRBD1. V was pared by 5 bases and J by 7 bases, with 7 bases of the junction left unmatched. The length of the CDR3 is 13 residues. Germline values: CDR1 MNHEY, CDR2 SMNVEV (reference sequence).

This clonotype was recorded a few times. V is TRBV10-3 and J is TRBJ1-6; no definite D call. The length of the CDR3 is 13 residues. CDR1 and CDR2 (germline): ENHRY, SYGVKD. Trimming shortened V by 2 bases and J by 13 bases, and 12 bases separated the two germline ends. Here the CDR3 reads CAISEVEDFPLHF. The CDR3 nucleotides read TGTGCCATCAGTGAGGTGGAGGACTTCCCCCTCCACTTT.

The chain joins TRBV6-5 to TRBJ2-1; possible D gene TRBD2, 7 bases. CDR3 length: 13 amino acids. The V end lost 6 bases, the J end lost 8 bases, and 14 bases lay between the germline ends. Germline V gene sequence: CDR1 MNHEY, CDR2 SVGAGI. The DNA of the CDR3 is TGTGCCAGCAGCCTAGGGGGGGCGCATGAGCAGTTCTTC. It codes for CASSLGGAHEQFF.

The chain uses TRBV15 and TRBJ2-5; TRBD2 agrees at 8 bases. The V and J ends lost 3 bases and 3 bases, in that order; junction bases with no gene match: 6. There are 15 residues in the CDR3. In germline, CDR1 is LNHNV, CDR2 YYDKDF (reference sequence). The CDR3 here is CATSSWRGAKETQYF. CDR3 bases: TGTGCCACCAGCAGCTGGCGGGGGGCAAAAGAGACCCAGTACTTC.

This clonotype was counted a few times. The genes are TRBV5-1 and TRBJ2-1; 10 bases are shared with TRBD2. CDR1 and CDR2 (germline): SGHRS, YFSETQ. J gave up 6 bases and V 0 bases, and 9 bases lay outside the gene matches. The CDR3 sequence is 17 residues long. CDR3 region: CASSLERRLAGANEQFF. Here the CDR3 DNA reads TGCGCCAGCAGCTTGGAAAGGCGGCTAGCGGGAGCCAATGAGCAGTTCTTC.

The CDR3 protein is CASSLSTGGFYEQYF. The CDR3 DNA is TGTGCCAGCAGTTTATCGACAGGGGGCTTCTACGAGCAGTACTTC. This chain links TRBV12-3 or TRBV12-4 with TRBJ2-7, with TRBD1 identical over 10 bases. The CDR3 has 15 residues. V was pared by 2 bases and J by 3 bases, with 4 bases of the junction left unmatched.

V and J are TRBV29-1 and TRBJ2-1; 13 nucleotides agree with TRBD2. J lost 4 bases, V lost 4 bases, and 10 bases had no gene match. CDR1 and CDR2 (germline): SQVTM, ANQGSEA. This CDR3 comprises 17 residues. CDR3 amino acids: CSVVGLAGAFGYNEQFF. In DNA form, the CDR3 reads TGCAGCGTTGTAGGACTAGCGGGAGCATTTGGGTACAATGAGCAGTTCTTC.

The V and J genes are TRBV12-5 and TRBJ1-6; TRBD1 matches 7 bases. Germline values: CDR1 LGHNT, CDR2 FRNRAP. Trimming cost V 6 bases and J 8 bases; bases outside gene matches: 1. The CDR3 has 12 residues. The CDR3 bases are TGTGCTAGTGGACAGGGGCATTCACCCCTCCACTTT. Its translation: CASGQGHSPLHF.

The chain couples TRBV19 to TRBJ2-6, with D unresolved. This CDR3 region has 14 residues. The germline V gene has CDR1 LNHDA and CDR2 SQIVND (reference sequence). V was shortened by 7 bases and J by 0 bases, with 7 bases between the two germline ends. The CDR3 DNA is TGTGCCAGTACCCAACTCTCTGGGGCCAACGTCCTGACTTTC. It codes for CASTQLSGANVLTF. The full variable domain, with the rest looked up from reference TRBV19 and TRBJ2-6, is DGGITQSPKYLFRKEGQNVTLSCEQNLNHDAMYWYRQDPGQGLRLIYYSQIVNDFQKGDIAEGYSVSREKKESFPLTVTSAQKNPTAFYLCASTQLSGANVLTFGAGSRLTVL.

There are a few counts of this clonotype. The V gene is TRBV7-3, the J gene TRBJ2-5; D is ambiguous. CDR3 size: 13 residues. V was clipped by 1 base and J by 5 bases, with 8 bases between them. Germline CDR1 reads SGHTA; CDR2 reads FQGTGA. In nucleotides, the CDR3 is TGTGCCAGCAGCTTAAGTTCGTTTGAGACCCAGTACTTC. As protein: CASSLSSFETQYF. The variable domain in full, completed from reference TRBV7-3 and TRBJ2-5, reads GAGVSQTPSNKVTEKGKYVELRCDPISGHTALYWYRQSLGQGPEFLIYFQGTGAADDSGLPNDRFFAVRPEGSVSTLKIQRTERGDSAVYLCASSLSSFETQYFGPGTRLLVL.

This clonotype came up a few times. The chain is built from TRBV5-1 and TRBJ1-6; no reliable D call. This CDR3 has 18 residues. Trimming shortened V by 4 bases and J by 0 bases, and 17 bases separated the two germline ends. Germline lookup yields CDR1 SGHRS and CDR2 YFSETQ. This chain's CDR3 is CASSPNPDASSYNSPLHF. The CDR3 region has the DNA TGCGCCAGCAGCCCTAATCCGGACGCTAGCTCCTATAATTCACCCCTCCACTTT.

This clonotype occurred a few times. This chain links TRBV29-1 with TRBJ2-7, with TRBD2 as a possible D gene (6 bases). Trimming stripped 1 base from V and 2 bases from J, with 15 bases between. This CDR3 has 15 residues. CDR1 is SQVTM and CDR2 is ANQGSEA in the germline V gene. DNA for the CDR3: TGCAGCGTTGAAGGCGGCGGGAAAACGACCTACGAGCAGTACTTC. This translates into CSVEGGGKTTYEQYF.

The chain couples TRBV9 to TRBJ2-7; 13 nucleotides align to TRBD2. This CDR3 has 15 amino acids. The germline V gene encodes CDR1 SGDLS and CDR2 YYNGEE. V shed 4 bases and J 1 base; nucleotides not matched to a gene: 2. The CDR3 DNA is TGTGCCAGCAGCTCGACTAGCGGGGGGTCCTACGAGCAGTACTTC. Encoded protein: CASSSTSGGSYEQYF.

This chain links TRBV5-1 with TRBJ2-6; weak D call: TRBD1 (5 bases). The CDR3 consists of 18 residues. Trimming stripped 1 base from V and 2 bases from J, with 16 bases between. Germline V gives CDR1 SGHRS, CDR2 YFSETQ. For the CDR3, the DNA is TGCGCCAGCAGCTTGTCTGTGACAGCAATTCCTGGGGCCAACGTCCTGACTTTC. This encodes CASSLSVTAIPGANVLTF.

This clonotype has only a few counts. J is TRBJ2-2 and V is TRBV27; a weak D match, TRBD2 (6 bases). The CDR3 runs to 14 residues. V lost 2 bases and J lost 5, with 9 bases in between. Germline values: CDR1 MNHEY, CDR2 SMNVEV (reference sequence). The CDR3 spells CASSLAGPTGELFF. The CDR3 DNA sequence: TGTGCCAGCAGTTTAGCGGGGCCGACCGGGGAGCTGTTTTTT.

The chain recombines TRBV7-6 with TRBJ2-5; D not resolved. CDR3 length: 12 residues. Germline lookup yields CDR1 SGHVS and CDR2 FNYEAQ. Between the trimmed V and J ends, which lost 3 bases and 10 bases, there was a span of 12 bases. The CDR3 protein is CASSFIGLDQYF. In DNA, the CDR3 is TGTGCCAGCAGCTTCATAGGGCTTGACCAGTACTTC.

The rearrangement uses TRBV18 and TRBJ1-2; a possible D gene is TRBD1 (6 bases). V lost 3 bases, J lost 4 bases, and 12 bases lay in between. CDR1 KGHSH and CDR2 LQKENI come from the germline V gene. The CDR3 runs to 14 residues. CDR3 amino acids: CASSPEGQTYGYTF. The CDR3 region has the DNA TGTGCCAGCTCACCGGAAGGACAGACCTATGGCTACACCTTC.

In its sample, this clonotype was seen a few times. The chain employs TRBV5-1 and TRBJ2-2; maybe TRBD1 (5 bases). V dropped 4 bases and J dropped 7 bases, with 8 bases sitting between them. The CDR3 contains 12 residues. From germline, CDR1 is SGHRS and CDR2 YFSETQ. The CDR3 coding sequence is TGCGCCAGCAGCCTCCAGGGCGGGGAGCTGTTTTTT. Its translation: CASSLQGGELFF.

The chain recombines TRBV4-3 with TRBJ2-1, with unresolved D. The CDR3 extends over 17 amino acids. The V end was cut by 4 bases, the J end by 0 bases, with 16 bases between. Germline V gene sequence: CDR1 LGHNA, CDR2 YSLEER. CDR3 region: CASSPDSVVRSYNEQFF. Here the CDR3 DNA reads TGCGCCAGCAGCCCTGATTCCGTGGTCCGCTCCTACAATGAGCAGTTCTTC.

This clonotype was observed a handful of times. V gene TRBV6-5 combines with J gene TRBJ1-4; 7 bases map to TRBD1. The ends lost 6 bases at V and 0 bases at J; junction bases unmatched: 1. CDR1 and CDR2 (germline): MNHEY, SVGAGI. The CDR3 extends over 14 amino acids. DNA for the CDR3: TGTGCCAGCAGCGGACAGGCAACTAATGAAAAACTGTTTTTT. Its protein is CASSGQATNEKLFF.

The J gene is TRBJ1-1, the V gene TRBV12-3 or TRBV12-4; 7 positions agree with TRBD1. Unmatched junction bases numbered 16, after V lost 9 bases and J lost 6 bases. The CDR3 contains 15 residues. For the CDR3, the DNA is TGTGCCAGTTCCTTAAGGATACAGGGGTATCCTGAAGCTTTCTTT. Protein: CASSLRIQGYPEAFF.

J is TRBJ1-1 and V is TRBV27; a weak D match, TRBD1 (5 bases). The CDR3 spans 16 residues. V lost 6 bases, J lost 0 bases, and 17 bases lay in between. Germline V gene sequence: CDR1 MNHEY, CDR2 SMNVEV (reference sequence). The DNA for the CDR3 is TGTGCCAGCAGCTTGCGAGCGGGACCCATGAACACTGAAGCTTTCTTT. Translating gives CASSLRAGPMNTEAFF.

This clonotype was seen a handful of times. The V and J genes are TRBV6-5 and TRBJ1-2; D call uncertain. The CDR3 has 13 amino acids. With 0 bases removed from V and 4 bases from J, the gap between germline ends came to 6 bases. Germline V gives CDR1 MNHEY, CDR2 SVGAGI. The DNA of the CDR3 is TGTGCCAGCAGTTACTCCGGGATCTATGGCTACACCTTC. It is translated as CASSYSGIYGYTF.

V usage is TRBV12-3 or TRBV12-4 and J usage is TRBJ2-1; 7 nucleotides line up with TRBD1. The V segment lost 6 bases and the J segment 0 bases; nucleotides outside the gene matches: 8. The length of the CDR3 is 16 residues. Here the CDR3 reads CASSLWTGFSYNEQFF. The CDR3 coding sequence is TGTGCCAGCAGCCTCTGGACAGGCTTCTCCTACAATGAGCAGTTCTTC.

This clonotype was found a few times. CDR3 sequence (DNA): TGTGCCAGCAGCTACCAAACAGGGAACTATGGCTACACCTTC. Translated: CASSYQTGNYGYTF. The chain couples TRBV7-6 to TRBJ1-2; tentative D call: TRBD1 (6 bases). Germline V gene sequence: CDR1 SGHVS, CDR2 FNYEAQ. The CDR3 runs 14 residues. The ends were cut back, 4 bases at V and 2 bases at J, with 11 bases in the middle. Full variable domain (rest looked up from reference TRBV7-6 and TRBJ1-2): GAGVSQSPRYKVTKRGQDVALRCDPISGHVSLYWYRQALGQGPEFLTYFNYEAQQDKSGLPNDRFSAERPEGSISTLTIQRTEQRDSAMYRCASSYQTGNYGYTFGSGTRLTVV.